This T cell receptor beta chain was identified during a study of Ad26.COV2.S vaccination and SARS-CoV-2 variants. Overall study context: Donor allocation was to the COV1001 Ad26.COV2.S trial arm. Ad26.COV2.S, an intramuscular injection, was given once or twice 56 days apart. Study-wide points: Vaccine and placebo recipients had comparable breadth of non-spike TCRs.

The CDR3 is 15 amino acids. Germline CDR1 DFQATT, CDR2 SNEGSKA (reference sequence). V lost 3 bases and J lost 7; bases outside the gene matches: 8. The treatment here: roughly 18 received Ad26.COV2.S at low or high dose, single or two shots; about 5 received placebo; per-sample allocation not given. All samples were drawn on day 63, counting from the first vaccine or placebo injection. As concerns this clone: Its antigen is currently unknown.

Sequencing was performed with immunoSEQ multiplex PCR; in TCRdb, only in-frame clones are kept and a portion is missing. The sample has about 680,000 clones; around 90% are singletons. This clonotype was obtained from a person aged 18-65 years who received the Ad26.COV2.S COVID-19 vaccine or a placebo. This chain joins TRBV20-1 and TRBJ1-6, with 8 positions matching TRBD1. Sequenced here: peripheral blood, sampled in a trial of Ad26.COV2.S vaccine versus placebo. Written as DNA, the CDR3 is TGCAGTGCTAGTGACAGGGGCGCGGGCAATTCACCCCTCCACTTT. It translates to CSASDRGAGNSPLHF.